The rows below give T cell receptor beta chains drawn from one sample of a study of monozygotic twins with inflammatory bowel disease. TCRdb re-called the 5' RACE reads and gives one entry per CDR3 protein, without DNA. Its clone listing holds 300,000 to 400,000 distinct CDR3 sequences. Sequences were obtained from blood. Source of these receptors: a human donor with ulcerative colitis or Crohn's disease, or a healthy co-twin of an affected twin (not recorded which). Both conserved end residues are part of each CDR3. Each record gives: J gene, V gene, CDR3 protein.

j_gene: TRBJ2-1; v_gene: TRBV20-1; CDR3aa: CSALRGGGDNEQFF
j_gene: TRBJ1-5; v_gene: TRBV19; CDR3aa: CASSYPRGQGLQPQHF
j_gene: TRBJ2-5; v_gene: TRBV7-9; CDR3aa: CASSIPSEPGETQYF
j_gene: TRBJ2-7; v_gene: TRBV6-2/TRBV6-3; CDR3aa: CASSYPRGRGYEQYF
j_gene: TRBJ2-3; v_gene: TRBV24-1; CDR3aa: CATSDSGQAVRNTQYF
j_gene: TRBJ2-5; v_gene: TRBV7-6; CDR3aa: CASSLDDGRGVLLKTQYF
j_gene: TRBJ2-5; v_gene: TRBV7-9; CDR3aa: CASSLAGTGLEEETQYF
j_gene: TRBJ2-2; v_gene: TRBV18; CDR3aa: CASSSNRGANTGELFF
j_gene: TRBJ2-7; v_gene: TRBV4-3; CDR3aa: CASSQTFSGGPPYEQYF
j_gene: TRBJ2-6; v_gene: TRBV11-1; CDR3aa: CASSLSVSGANVLTF
j_gene: TRBJ2-5; v_gene: TRBV25-1; CDR3aa: CASSVLDSSGTQYF
j_gene: TRBJ1-2; v_gene: TRBV6-2/TRBV6-3; CDR3aa: CASSYSGYGYTF
j_gene: TRBJ2-3; v_gene: TRBV5-1; CDR3aa: CASSLDSPTGGPDTQYF
j_gene: TRBJ1-5; v_gene: TRBV4-3; CDR3aa: CASSQGTGPDQPQHF
j_gene: TRBJ2-4; v_gene: TRBV20-1; CDR3aa: CSARDGIMAKNIQYF
j_gene: TRBJ2-4; v_gene: TRBV20-1; CDR3aa: CSARSSGGAENIQYF
j_gene: TRBJ1-2; v_gene: TRBV6-6; CDR3aa: CASSYSGGNYGYTF
j_gene: TRBJ2-5; v_gene: TRBV12-3/TRBV12-4; CDR3aa: CASTPRSSGGLETQYF
j_gene: TRBJ2-3; v_gene: TRBV7-3; CDR3aa: CASSPSWDNTDTQYF
j_gene: TRBJ1-4; v_gene: TRBV20-1; CDR3aa: CSASGQKTRYMNEKLFF
j_gene: TRBJ2-1; v_gene: TRBV7-3; CDR3aa: CASSLGGGFAIYNEQFF
j_gene: TRBJ2-3; v_gene: TRBV20-1; CDR3aa: CSAPPPGRGGVYTQYF
j_gene: TRBJ1-2; v_gene: TRBV12-3/TRBV12-4; CDR3aa: CASRPREPGARGYTF
j_gene: TRBJ1-3; v_gene: TRBV28; CDR3aa: CASSPPQNLQLISGNTIYF
j_gene: TRBJ1-6; v_gene: TRBV19; CDR3aa: CASSIPTNSPLHF
j_gene: TRBJ2-2; v_gene: TRBV2; CDR3aa: CASKEPSGGNTGELFF
j_gene: TRBJ2-5; v_gene: TRBV5-1; CDR3aa: CASNMPTGGRETQYF
j_gene: TRBJ2-1; v_gene: TRBV5-1; CDR3aa: CASSLAVTSGYNEQFF
j_gene: TRBJ2-5; v_gene: TRBV5-1; CDR3aa: CASSSPRGRETQYF
j_gene: TRBJ1-2; v_gene: TRBV6-5; CDR3aa: CASSYDRSGGYGYTF
j_gene: TRBJ1-5; v_gene: TRBV2; CDR3aa: CASSYLVAGNQPQHF
j_gene: TRBJ2-2; v_gene: TRBV5-1; CDR3aa: CASSFEFSGELFF
j_gene: TRBJ2-4; v_gene: TRBV30; CDR3aa: CAWSPLGTGPNLAKNIQYF
j_gene: TRBJ2-1; v_gene: TRBV12-3/TRBV12-4; CDR3aa: CASSPRWVARTEQFF
j_gene: TRBJ2-7; v_gene: TRBV12-3/TRBV12-4; CDR3aa: CASSLVGEQYF
j_gene: TRBJ2-5; v_gene: TRBV20-1; CDR3aa: CSARWRRGQETQYF
j_gene: TRBJ2-1; v_gene: TRBV4-3; CDR3aa: CASSQELGQGAYNEQFF
j_gene: TRBJ2-1; v_gene: TRBV11-2; CDR3aa: CASSLAGGALSYNEQFF
j_gene: TRBJ1-5; v_gene: TRBV7-8; CDR3aa: CASSLVPRGRRHNQPQHF
j_gene: TRBJ2-7; v_gene: TRBV9; CDR3aa: CASSVSGGSATYEQYF
j_gene: TRBJ1-6; v_gene: TRBV6-5; CDR3aa: CASSYSGFKDRGSPLHF
j_gene: TRBJ2-7; v_gene: TRBV5-1; CDR3aa: CASRTSGNVGSYEQYF
j_gene: TRBJ2-7; v_gene: TRBV12-3/TRBV12-4; CDR3aa: CASSLAGGGYYEQYF
j_gene: TRBJ2-6; v_gene: TRBV29-1; CDR3aa: CSVRQGAGANVLTF
j_gene: TRBJ2-3; v_gene: TRBV5-5; CDR3aa: CASGFGRTSSTDTQYF
j_gene: TRBJ2-2; v_gene: TRBV4-1; CDR3aa: CASSQAVKFMAGELFF
j_gene: TRBJ2-7; v_gene: TRBV20-1; CDR3aa: CSARDAASNYEQYF
j_gene: TRBJ2-1; v_gene: TRBV5-1; CDR3aa: CASSLAGSGNEQFF
j_gene: TRBJ2-3; v_gene: TRBV20-1; CDR3aa: CSARDPRQGITDTQYF